The next 19 T cell receptor beta chains were all read from a single sample in a study of regulatory T cells in long-lasting Graves disease. As for time point: persistent/refractory GD, antithyroid drugs over 5 years with positive TRAb. Isolated PBMC RNA provided the starting material for the TCR library. Library construction for TCR beta used iRepertoire HTBI primers and Arm-PCR of CDR3 regions. TCRdb redid the calling of the multiplex PCR reads with MiXCR, one entry per CDR3 protein. The table records 350,000 to 500,000 distinct CDR3 sequences, around 20% of them present only once. The input for sequencing was peripheral blood mononuclear cells (PBMCs), taken when the disease was refractory, from a patient treated with antithyroid drugs. Receptor source: a female donor with Graves disease.

This clonotype has a count of ten or more. The chain links TRBV20-1 to TRBJ1-1; D is possibly TRBD1 (6 bases). Trimming removed 2 bases at V and 1 base at J, with 14 bases between. The CDR3 extends over 15 amino acids. Germline V CDR1 and CDR2: DFQATT, SNEGSKA (reference sequence). CDR3 bases: TGCAGTGCTAGAACAGGGCTTCTCGGGAACACTGAAGCTTTCTTT. Translating gives CSARTGLLGNTEAFF.

As to this clonotype: Possible read error: a much larger clone is one base away. The rearrangement joins TRBV6-5 to TRBJ2-5; 9 positions match TRBD2. The CDR3 is made up of 16 amino acids. J was trimmed by 3 bases and V by 2 bases; bases with no gene match: 7. Germline V gives CDR1 MNHEY, CDR2 SVGAGI. CDR3 amino acids: CASSYPPASGEETQYF. Here the CDR3 DNA reads TGTGCCAGCAGTTACCCTCCCGCTAGCGGGGAAGAGACCCAGTACTTC.

This clonotype was detected many times. The V call is TRBV6-1, the J call TRBJ2-5, with 11 bases fitting TRBD2. Germline CDR1 is MNHNS and CDR2 is SASEGT. The length of the CDR3 is 13 residues. With V trimmed by 6 bases and J by 8 bases, 5 bases remained unmatched. The CDR3 sequence: CASSPLAGDTQYF. The DNA of the CDR3 is TGTGCCAGCAGCCCACTAGCGGGAGACACCCAGTACTTC.

This clonotype was detected many times. CDR3 in DNA: TGTGCCAGCAGTGCGTCTCGGGCGGGTGAGCAGTACTTC. Its translation is CASSASRAGEQYF. V is TRBV27 and J is TRBJ2-7; a possible D gene is TRBD2 (5 bases). The germline V and J ends were trimmed by 5 bases and 7 bases, with 15 bases remaining between them. The germline V gene encodes CDR1 MNHEY and CDR2 SMNVEV (reference sequence). This CDR3 has 13 residues.

This clonotype turned up a few times. The V and J genes are TRBV20-1 and TRBJ1-4; TRBD1 agrees at 7 bases. J gave up 2 bases and V 6 bases, and 6 bases lay outside the gene matches. Germline values: CDR1 DFQATT, CDR2 SNEGSKA (reference sequence). The CDR3 runs 14 residues. The CDR3 loop is CSATQGPTNEKLFF. The CDR3 DNA is TGCAGTGCAACACAGGGGCCTACTAATGAAAAACTGTTTTTT.

This clonotype was counted ten times or more. This sequence joins TRBV12-3 or TRBV12-4 and TRBJ2-2; possible D gene TRBD1, 5 bases. This CDR3 spans 15 amino acids. V was clipped by 6 bases and J by 6 bases, with 17 bases between them. CDR3 DNA: TGTGCCAGCAGCCTTTCGCAGGGCATCCCCGGGGAGCTGTTTTTT. It encodes CASSLSQGIPGELFF.

This clonotype was recorded many times. V usage is TRBV5-5 and J usage is TRBJ1-1; D might be TRBD1 (6 bases). Germline V CDR1 and CDR2: SGHKS, YYEKEE (reference sequence). Between the trimmed V and J ends, which lost 4 bases and 4 bases, there was a span of 14 bases. The CDR3 runs 14 residues. The CDR3 bases are TGTGCCAGCAGCGTCCAGGGGACCGGCACTGAAGCTTTCTTT. It encodes CASSVQGTGTEAFF.

This clonotype was observed many times. V is TRBV2 and J is TRBJ2-6, with D perhaps matching TRBD1 (7 bases). Germline loops: CDR1 SNHLY, CDR2 FYNNEI. This CDR3 contains 16 residues. V lost 7 bases to trimming and J lost 3 bases, with 16 bases between them. The CDR3, as DNA: TGTGCCAGCACGGGAGACAGGGTTAGTGGGGCCAACGTCCTGACTTTC. It is translated as CASTGDRVSGANVLTF.

Only a few counts were recorded for this clonotype. The chain carries TRBV6-1 and TRBJ2-7; D may be TRBD1 or TRBD2 (5 bases each). The CDR3 extends over 13 amino acids. Looked up from germline, CDR1 is MNHNS and CDR2 is SASEGT. V gave up 1 base and J gave up 3 bases, with 7 bases separating them. The CDR3 protein is CASSEVGVYEQYF. Written as DNA, the CDR3 is TGTGCCAGCAGTGAAGTGGGGGTCTACGAGCAGTACTTC.

This sequence joins TRBV5-6 and TRBJ1-2; TRBD1 agrees at 8 bases. The CDR3 consists of 15 residues. V gave up 4 bases and J gave up 4 bases; unmatched junction bases: 9. The V gene's germline CDR1 is SGHDT and CDR2 YYEEEE. CDR3 coding DNA: TGTGCCAGCAGCGTCGGACAGGGTGCCGGCTATGGCTACACCTTC. This sequence encodes CASSVGQGAGYGYTF.

This clonotype was seen more than once but under ten times. The V call is TRBV18, the J call TRBJ1-1; D perhaps matches TRBD1 (5 bases). Trimming cost V 2 bases and J 0 bases, with 10 bases left between them. Looked up from germline, CDR1 is KGHSH and CDR2 is LQKENI. The CDR3 is 15 amino acids. The CDR3 reads CASSPIQGMNTEAFF. The DNA for the CDR3 is TGTGCCAGCTCACCAATCCAGGGCATGAACACTGAAGCTTTCTTT.

The rearrangement joins TRBV29-1 to TRBJ1-5, with 11 bases aligning to TRBD1. V trimming: 7 bases; J trimming: 5 bases; junction bases outside the gene matches: 7. Germline values: CDR1 SQVTM, CDR2 ANQGSEA. The CDR3 spans 14 residues. The CDR3 DNA is TGCAGCGCCCCGGACAGGGGGCATGATCAGCCCCAGCATTTT. It translates to CSAPDRGHDQPQHF.

This clonotype has a count of ten or more. V usage is TRBV2 and J usage is TRBJ2-5; maybe TRBD2 (7 bases). CDR1 and CDR2 (germline): SNHLY, FYNNEI. Trimming cost V 2 bases and J 2 bases, with 12 bases left between them. The length of the CDR3 is 15 residues. The CDR3 coding sequence is TGTGCCAGCAGTGAAAGGGGGGGCAGACAAGAGACCCAGTACTTC. The encoded protein is CASSERGGRQETQYF.

In its sample, this clonotype was seen a few times. The chain combines TRBV4-1 with TRBJ2-7; the match to TRBD1 covers 8 bases. This CDR3 region has 15 residues. CDR1 is MGHRA, CDR2 YSYEKL, per germline. With V trimmed by 4 bases and J by 1 base, 6 bases remained unmatched. The chain's CDR3 is CASSRGGQGSYEQYF. The CDR3 coding sequence is TGCGCCAGCAGCCGAGGAGGACAGGGTTCCTACGAGCAGTACTTC.

This clonotype has ten or more counts. This chain uses TRBV6-1 with TRBJ2-5; D is perhaps TRBD1 (5 bases). There are 14 residues in the CDR3. V gave up 5 bases and J gave up 6 bases, with 16 bases separating them. CDR1 MNHNS and CDR2 SASEGT come from the germline V gene. CDR3: CASSPAGRSKTQYF. The CDR3 region has the DNA TGTGCCAGCAGTCCCGCAGGGCGCTCGAAGACCCAGTACTTC.

This clonotype has a count of ten or more. The V and J genes are TRBV6-1 and TRBJ1-5, with D unclear. Deletions cut 0 bases from V and 7 bases from J, with 10 bases between. Germline CDR1 is MNHNS and CDR2 is SASEGT. CDR3 length equals 14 residues. The DNA of the CDR3 is TGTGCCAGCAGTGAAGCTTTCAGACAACAGCCCCAGCATTTT. Translation: CASSEAFRQQPQHF.

In its sample, this clonotype was seen many times. The chain has TRBV2 and TRBJ2-4; D gene uncertain. Germline CDR1 and CDR2: SNHLY and FYNNEI. The V end was cut by 7 bases, the J end by 6 bases, with 19 bases between. This CDR3 has 15 residues. In nucleotides, the CDR3 is TGTGCCAGCATGGAAGGGTTCAGTGGCCCAAACATTCAGTACTTC. As protein: CASMEGFSGPNIQYF.

The chain joins TRBV2 to TRBJ1-4, with 7 bases that match TRBD1. CDR3 length: 18 amino acids. Germline values: CDR1 SNHLY, CDR2 FYNNEI. The J segment lost 4 bases and the V segment lost 8 bases, leaving 19 bases of the junction unmatched. The chain's CDR3 is CASSSGTANPASNEKLFF. CDR3 in DNA: TGTGCCAGCTCATCAGGGACAGCCAACCCAGCAAGTAATGAAAAACTGTTTTTT.

Worth noting for this clonotype: A single base separates this from a much larger clone, so it may be a read error. V and J are TRBV6-1 and TRBJ1-2; maybe TRBD1 (6 bases). V lost 6 bases and J 1 base, leaving 21 bases between the germline ends. The CDR3 sequence is 17 residues long. CDR1 and CDR2 (germline): MNHNS, SASEGT. This CDR3 reads CASRDGGRQFDNYGYTF. The CDR3 bases are TGTGCCAGCAGGGACGGGGGGCGTCAATTTGATAACTATGGCTACACCTTC.